The source of this T cell receptor (beta chain) is a study of radiation and T cells in renal cell carcinoma. Time point described: blood 4 weeks post-SBRT, at nephrectomy. Stated treatment: 15 Gy SBRT to primary tumor, nephrectomy 4 weeks later. The repertoire was sequenced with immunoSEQ multiplex PCR; TCRdb's copy has only in-frame clones and lacks some. The sample has fewer than 200,000 clones; 88% are singletons. The sequence was collected from a woman aged 45 to 65 with renal cell carcinoma. Sample: blood, taken from a patient whose treatment included radiotherapy and nephrectomy.

In DNA form, the CDR3 reads TGTGCCAGCAGCTTTACGACGTCCCGGGACAGGTCAACTAATGAAAAACTGTTTTTT. Translation gives CASSFTTSRDRSTNEKLFF. The chain has TRBV7-9 and TRBJ1-4, with 8 bases matching TRBD1. With 3 bases clipped from V and 0 bases from J, the junction kept 12 bases outside the gene matches. Germline V gene data show CDR1 as SEHNR and CDR2 as FQNEAQ (reference sequence). The CDR3 is 19 residues long. Using reference TRBV7-9 and TRBJ1-4 for the parts outside the CDR3, the full variable domain is DTGVSQNPRHKITKRGQNVTFRCDPISEHNRLYWYRQTLGQGPEFLTYFQNEAQLEKSRLLSDRFSAERPKGSFSTLEIQRTEQGDSAMYLCASSFTTSRDRSTNEKLFFGSGTQLSVL.